This T cell receptor beta chain was documented in a study of blood T cell repertoires in COVID-19. For the study at large: Material from acute and convalescent COVID-19 was sourced from the United States, Italy and Spain. T cells, B-cell-depleted T cells, or PBMCs provided the cDNA or gDNA that served as material.

This clone has just one count. With V trimmed by 6 bases and J by 7 bases, 8 bases remained unmatched. The V gene's germline CDR1 is SGHVS and CDR2 FNYEAQ. CDR3 length equals 13 residues. Original data processing: The assay estimated nucleated cells by amplifying reference gene primers. Libraries were prepared by immunoSEQ multiplex PCR; TCRdb keeps only in-frame clonotypes and omits some of them. The V and J calls and clone size come from that table; D and trimming were worked out from the DNA. The sample holds 180,000 or so clones, about 86% seen once. The material sequenced was peripheral blood. This chain uses TRBV7-6 with TRBJ1-1; 7 bases agree with TRBD1. The origin of this receptor is a man between 60 and 70 years old with acute or convalescent COVID-19. The CDR3 DNA follows: TGTGCCAGCAGTCCCGAGGGGGCGAGTGAAGCTTTCTTT. Its translation: CASSPEGASEAFF.